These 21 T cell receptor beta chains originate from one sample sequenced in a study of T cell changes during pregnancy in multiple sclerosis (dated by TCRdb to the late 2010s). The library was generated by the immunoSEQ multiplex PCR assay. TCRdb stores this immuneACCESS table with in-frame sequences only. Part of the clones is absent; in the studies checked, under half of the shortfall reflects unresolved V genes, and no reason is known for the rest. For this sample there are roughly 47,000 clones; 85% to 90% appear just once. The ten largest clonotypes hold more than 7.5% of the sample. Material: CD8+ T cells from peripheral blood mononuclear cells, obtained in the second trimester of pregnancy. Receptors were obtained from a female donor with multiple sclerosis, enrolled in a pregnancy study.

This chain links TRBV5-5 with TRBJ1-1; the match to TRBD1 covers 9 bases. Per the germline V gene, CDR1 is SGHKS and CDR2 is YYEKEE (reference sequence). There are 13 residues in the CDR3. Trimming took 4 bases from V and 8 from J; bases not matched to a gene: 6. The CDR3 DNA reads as TGTGCCAGCAGCGGGGGGGACAGGGTCGAAGCTTTCTTT. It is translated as CASSGGDRVEAFF.

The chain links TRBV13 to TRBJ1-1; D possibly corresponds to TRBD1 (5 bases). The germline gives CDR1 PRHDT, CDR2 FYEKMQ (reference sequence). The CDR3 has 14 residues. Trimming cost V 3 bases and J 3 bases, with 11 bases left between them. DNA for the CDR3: TGTGCCAGCAGCTTTTCAGGGCTAGACACTGAAGCTTTCTTT. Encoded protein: CASSFSGLDTEAFF.

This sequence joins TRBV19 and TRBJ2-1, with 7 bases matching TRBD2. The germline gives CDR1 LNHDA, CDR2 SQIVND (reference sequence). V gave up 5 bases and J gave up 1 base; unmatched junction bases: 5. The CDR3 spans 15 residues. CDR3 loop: CASSGSGTSYNEQFF. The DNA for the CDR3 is TGTGCCAGTAGTGGGAGCGGGACTTCCTACAATGAGCAGTTCTTC.

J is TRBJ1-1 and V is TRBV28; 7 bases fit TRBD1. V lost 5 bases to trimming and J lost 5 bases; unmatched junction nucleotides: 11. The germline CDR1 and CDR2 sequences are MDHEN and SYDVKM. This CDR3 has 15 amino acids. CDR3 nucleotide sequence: TGTGCCAGCAGTCGCATACAGGGGTATGGTACTGAAGCTTTCTTT. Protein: CASSRIQGYGTEAFF.

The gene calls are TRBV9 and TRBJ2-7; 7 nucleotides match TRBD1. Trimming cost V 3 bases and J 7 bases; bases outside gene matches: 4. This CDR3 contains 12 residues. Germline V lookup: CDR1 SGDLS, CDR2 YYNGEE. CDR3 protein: CASSGNRGEQYF. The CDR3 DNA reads TGTGCCAGCAGCGGCAACAGGGGAGAGCAGTACTTC.

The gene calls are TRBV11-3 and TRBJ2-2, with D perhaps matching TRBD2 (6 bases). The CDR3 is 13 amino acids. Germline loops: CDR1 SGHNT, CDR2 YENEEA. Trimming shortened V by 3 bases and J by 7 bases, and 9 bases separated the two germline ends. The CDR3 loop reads CASSFMEGGELFF. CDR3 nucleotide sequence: TGTGCCAGCAGCTTTATGGAGGGCGGGGAGCTGTTTTTT.

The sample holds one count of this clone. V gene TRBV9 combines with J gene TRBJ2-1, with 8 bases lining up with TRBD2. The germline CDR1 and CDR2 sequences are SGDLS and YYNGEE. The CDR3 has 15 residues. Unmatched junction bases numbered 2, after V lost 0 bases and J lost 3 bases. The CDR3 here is CASSVAGGDYNEQFF. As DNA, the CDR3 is TGTGCCAGCAGCGTAGCGGGGGGGGACTACAATGAGCAGTTCTTC.

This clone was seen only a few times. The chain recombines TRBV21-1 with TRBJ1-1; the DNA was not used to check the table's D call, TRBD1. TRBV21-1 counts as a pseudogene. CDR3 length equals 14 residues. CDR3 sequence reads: CASSRKDRDTEAFF. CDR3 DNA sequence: TGTGCCAGCAGCAGGAAGGACAGGGACACTGAAGCTTTCTTT.

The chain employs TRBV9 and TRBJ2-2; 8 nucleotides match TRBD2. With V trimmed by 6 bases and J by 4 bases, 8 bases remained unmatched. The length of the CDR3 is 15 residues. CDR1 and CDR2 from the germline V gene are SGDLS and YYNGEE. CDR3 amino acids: CASNPERGPTGELFF. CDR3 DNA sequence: TGTGCCAGCAACCCGGAGCGGGGGCCCACCGGGGAGCTGTTTTTT.

CDR3: CASSLLGALRNQPQHF. The CDR3 DNA reads as TGTGCCAGCAGCTTACTAGGGGCCCTCCGCAATCAGCCCCAGCATTTT. The chain employs TRBV7-6 and TRBJ1-5; D possibly corresponds to TRBD1 (5 bases). The CDR3 runs to 16 residues. The germline V gene has CDR1 SGHVS and CDR2 FNYEAQ. The V end was cut by 2 bases, the J end by 2 bases, with 13 bases between.

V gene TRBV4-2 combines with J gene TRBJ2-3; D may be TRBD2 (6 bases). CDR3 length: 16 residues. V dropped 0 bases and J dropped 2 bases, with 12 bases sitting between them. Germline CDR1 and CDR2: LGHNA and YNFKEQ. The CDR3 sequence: CASSQELATYTDTQYF. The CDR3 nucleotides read TGTGCCAGCAGCCAAGAGCTAGCGACCTACACAGATACGCAGTATTTT.

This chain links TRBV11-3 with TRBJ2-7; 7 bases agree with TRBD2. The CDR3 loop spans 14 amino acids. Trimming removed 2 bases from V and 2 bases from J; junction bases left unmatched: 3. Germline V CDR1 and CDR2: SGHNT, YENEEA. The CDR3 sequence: CASSLTGGAYEQYF. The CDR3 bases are TGTGCCAGCAGCTTAACTGGGGGGGCCTACGAGCAGTACTTC.

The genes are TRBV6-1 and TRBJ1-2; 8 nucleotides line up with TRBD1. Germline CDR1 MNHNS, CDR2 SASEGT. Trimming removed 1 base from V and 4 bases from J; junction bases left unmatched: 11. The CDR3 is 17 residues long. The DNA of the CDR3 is TGTGCCAGCAGTGAAGTCCCCGGGACAGGCAACCGCTATGGCTACACCTTC. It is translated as CASSEVPGTGNRYGYTF.

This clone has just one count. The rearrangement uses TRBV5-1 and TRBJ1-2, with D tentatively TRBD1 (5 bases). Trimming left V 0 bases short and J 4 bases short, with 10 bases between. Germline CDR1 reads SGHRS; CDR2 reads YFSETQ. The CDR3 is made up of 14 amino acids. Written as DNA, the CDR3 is TGCGCCAGCAGCTTGGCAGACAGTCTCTATGGCTACACCTTC. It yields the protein CASSLADSLYGYTF.

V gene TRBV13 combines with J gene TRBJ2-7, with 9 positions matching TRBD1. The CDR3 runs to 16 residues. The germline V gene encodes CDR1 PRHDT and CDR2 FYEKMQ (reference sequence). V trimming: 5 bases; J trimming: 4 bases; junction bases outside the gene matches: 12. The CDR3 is CASSPYSGTGTYEQYF. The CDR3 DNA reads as TGTGCCAGCAGCCCCTATTCCGGGACAGGGACTTACGAGCAGTACTTC.

Here the CDR3 reads CASSPETQETQYF. CDR3 bases: TGTGCCAGCAGCCCAGAAACCCAAGAGACCCAGTACTTC. This chain links TRBV6-5 with TRBJ2-5; no clear D gene. The CDR3 has 13 residues. V lost 6 bases and J lost 1, with 9 bases in between. The germline CDR1 and CDR2 sequences are MNHEY and SVGAGI.

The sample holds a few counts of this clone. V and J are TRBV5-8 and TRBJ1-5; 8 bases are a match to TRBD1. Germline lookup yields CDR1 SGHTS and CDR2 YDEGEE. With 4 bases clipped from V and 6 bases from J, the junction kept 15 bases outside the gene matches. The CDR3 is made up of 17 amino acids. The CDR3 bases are TGTGCCAGCAGCACGGACAGGGTGAGCACCTATAGTCAGCCCCAGCATTTT. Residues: CASSTDRVSTYSQPQHF.

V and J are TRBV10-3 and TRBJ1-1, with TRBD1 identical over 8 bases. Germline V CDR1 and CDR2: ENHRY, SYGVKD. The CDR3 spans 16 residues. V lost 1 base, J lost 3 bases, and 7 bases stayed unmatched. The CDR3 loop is CAISELQGALDTEAFF. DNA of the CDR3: TGTGCCATCAGTGAGTTGCAGGGGGCGCTGGACACTGAAGCTTTCTTT.

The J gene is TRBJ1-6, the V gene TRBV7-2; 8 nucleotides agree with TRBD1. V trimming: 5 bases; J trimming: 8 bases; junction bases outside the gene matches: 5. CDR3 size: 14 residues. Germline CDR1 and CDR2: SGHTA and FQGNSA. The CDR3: CASSLQGDHSPLHF. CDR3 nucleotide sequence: TGTGCCAGCAGCCTACAGGGGGATCATTCACCCCTCCACTTT.

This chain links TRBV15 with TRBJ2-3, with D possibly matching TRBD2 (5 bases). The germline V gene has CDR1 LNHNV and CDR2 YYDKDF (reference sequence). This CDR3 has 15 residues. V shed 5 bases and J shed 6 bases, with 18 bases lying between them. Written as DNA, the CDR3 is TGTGCCACCAGCGGGCGAGCCGGTGGGAGCGATACGCAGTATTTT. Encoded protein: CATSGRAGGSDTQYF.

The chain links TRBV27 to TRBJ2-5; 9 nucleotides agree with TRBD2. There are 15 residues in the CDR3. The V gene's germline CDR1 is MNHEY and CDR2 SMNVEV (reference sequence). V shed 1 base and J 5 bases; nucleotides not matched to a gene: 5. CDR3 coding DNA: TGTGCCAGCAGTTTATACGCGGGAGGGCCTGAGACCCAGTACTTC. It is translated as CASSLYAGGPETQYF.